A selection of T cell receptor beta chains follows, all from one sample in a study of cytomegalovirus exposure and HLA in healthy donors. Method: immunoSEQ multiplex PCR; TCRdb's copy keeps in-frame clones and lacks some. The sample lists 130,000 or so clones; approximately 89% were seen once. The specimen was PBMCs. These receptors were taken from a woman aged 25 to 39 in good health and CMV-seropositive. CDR3s include the opening cysteine and the closing phenylalanine or tryptophan. The size field is filled for only some rows; it gives once, few, many or a size class.

clone_size,v_call,cdr3_aa
NA,TRBV27,CASRTGSTDTQYF
few,TRBV6-6,CASSYDLAGYEQYF
NA,TRBV25-1,CASSELGSGDRVSNIQYF
NA,TRBV7-3,CASSRGLAGPREQYF
NA,TRBV7-3,CASSPTGGTEAFF
NA,TRBV5-1,CASSLPGQGAKAFF
NA,TRBV10-2,CASSEQYGTGLEKLFF
NA,TRBV5-6,CASSPGTGGSPLHF
NA,TRBV27,CASSLRGGGTLHF
NA,TRBV7-2,CASSRQRGSYEQYF
NA,TRBV7-2,CASSLWTTEQYF
NA,TRBV6-6,CAGSGGPRTTDTQYF
NA,TRBV6-1,CASSTDRGVQPQHF
NA,TRBV28,CASVRDTSTDTQYF
NA,TRBV5-1,CASSGGVGGGGQETQYF
NA,TRBV19,CASSIGEQQRYNEQFF
NA,TRBV18,CASSPGQLPNYGYTF
NA,TRBV28,CASSWRGAYGYTF
NA,TRBV7-3,CASSPGNEQFF
NA,TRBV4-2,CASSQEEGAAYEQYF
NA,TRBV7-9,CASSLGGVTEAFF
NA,TRBV9,CASSPGGTYNEQFF
NA,TRBV4-1,CASSLAVHRNYGYTF
once,TRBV28,CASSFDRGRREQYF
once,TRBV27,CASSLGQGNQPQHF
NA,TRBV28,CASSRQNPYGYTF
NA,TRBV5-1,CASSPQGDYEQYF
NA,TRBV7-2,CASSPRGPTYEQYF
few,TRBV19,CASRRGDNTEAFF
NA,TRBV2,CASSETATDTQYF
NA,TRBV11-2,CASSLLYTGELFF
NA,TRBV5-1,CASSLGLAGDTQYF
NA,TRBV11-2,CASSRRTSGGAEEQYF
NA,TRBV6-1,CASSEAGGDYEQYF
NA,TRBV5-1,CASSSPAYNEQFF
NA,TRBV6-5,CASRRGKLAETQYF
NA,TRBV5-1,CASSKGQGGYGYTF